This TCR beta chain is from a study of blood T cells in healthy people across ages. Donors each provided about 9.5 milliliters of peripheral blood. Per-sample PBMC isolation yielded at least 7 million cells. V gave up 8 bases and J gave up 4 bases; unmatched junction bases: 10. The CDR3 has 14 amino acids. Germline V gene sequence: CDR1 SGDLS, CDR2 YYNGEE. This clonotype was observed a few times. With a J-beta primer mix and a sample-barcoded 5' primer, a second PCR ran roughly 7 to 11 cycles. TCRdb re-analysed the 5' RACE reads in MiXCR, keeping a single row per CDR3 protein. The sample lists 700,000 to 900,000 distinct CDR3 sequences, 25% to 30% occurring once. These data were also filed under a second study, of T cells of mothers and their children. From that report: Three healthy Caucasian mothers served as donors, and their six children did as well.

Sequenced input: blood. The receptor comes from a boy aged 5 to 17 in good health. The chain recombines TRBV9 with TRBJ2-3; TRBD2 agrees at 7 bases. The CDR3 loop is CASKRLAGADTQYF. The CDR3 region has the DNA TGTGCCAGTAAGCGACTAGCAGGTGCAGATACGCAGTATTTT.